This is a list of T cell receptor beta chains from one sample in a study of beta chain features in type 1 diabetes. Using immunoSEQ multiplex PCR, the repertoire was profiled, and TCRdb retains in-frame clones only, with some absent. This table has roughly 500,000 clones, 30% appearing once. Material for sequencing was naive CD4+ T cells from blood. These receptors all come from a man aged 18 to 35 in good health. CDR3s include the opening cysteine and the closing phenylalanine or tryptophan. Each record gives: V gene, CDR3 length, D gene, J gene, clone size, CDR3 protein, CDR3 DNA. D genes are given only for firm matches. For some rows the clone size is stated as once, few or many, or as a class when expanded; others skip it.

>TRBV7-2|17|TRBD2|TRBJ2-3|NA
CASSLSLAGDSLLRQYF
TGTGCCAGCAGCTTAAGTTTAGCGGGAGATTCTTTATTAAGGCAGTATTTT
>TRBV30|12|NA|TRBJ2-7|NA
CAWRGFSYEQYF
TGTGCCTGGAGGGGCTTCTCCTACGAGCAGTACTTC
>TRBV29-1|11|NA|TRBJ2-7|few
CSVESAYEQYF
TGCAGCGTTGAATCCGCATACGAGCAGTACTTC
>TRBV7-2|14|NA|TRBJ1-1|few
CASSFRGTNTEAFF
TGTGCCAGCAGCTTTAGGGGGACTAACACTGAAGCTTTCTTT
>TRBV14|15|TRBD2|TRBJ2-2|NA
CASSTGTSHPGELFF
TGTGCCAGCAGTACCGGGACTAGTCATCCCGGGGAGCTGTTTTTT
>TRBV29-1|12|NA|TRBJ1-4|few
CSVGSQAEKLFF
TGCAGCGTTGGGTCTCAGGCTGAAAAACTGTTTTTT
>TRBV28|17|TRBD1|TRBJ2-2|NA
CASSLWGQAKNTGELFF
TGTGCCAGCAGTTTATGGGGACAGGCCAAGAACACCGGGGAGCTGTTTTTT
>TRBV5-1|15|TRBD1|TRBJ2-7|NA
CASSFGGTGGYEQYF
TGCGCCAGCAGCTTCGGTGGGACAGGGGGCTACGAGCAGTACTTC
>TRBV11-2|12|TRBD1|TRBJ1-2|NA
CASSGTGVGYTF
TGTGCCAGCAGCGGGACAGGGGTCGGCTACACCTTC
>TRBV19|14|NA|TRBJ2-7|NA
CASSISSGSYEQYF
TGTGCCAGTAGTATATCCTCCGGGTCCTACGAGCAGTACTTC
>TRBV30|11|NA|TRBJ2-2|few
CAWAGRGELFF
TGTGCCTGGGCGGGTCGCGGGGAGCTGTTTTTT
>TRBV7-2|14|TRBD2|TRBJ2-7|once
CASTRTSGAYEQYF
TGTGCCAGCACCCGGACTAGCGGCGCCTACGAGCAGTACTTC
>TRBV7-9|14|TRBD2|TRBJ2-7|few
CASSFLAGSYEQYF
TGTGCCAGCAGCTTTCTAGCGGGTTCCTACGAGCAGTACTTC
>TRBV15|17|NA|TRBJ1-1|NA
CATSRDVLDAAPTEAFF
TGTGCCACCAGCAGAGATGTCCTGGACGCAGCTCCTACTGAAGCTTTCTTT
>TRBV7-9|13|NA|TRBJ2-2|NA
CASSLAGIGELFF
TGTGCCAGCAGCTTAGCGGGGATCGGGGAGCTGTTTTTT
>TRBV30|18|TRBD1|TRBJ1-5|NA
CAWSFHGTVPYSNQPQHF
TGTGCCTGGAGTTTTCATGGGACAGTCCCTTATAGCAATCAGCCCCAGCATTTT
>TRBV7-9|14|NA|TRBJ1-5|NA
CASSFQGTHQPQHF
TGTGCCAGCAGCTTTCAGGGAACCCATCAGCCCCAGCATTTT
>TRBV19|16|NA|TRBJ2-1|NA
CASSQQGSSSYNEQFF
TGTGCCAGTAGTCAACAGGGATCGAGCTCCTACAATGAGCAGTTCTTC
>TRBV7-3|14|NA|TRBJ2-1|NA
CASSPYGDYNEQFF
TGTGCCAGCAGCCCCTACGGGGACTACAATGAGCAGTTCTTC
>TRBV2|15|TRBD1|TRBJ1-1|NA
CASSEAGDSYTEAFF
TGTGCCAGCAGTGAAGCGGGGGACAGTTACACTGAAGCTTTCTTT
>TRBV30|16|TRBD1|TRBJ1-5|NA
CAWSGTGTGSNQPQHF
TGTGCCTGGAGTGGAACCGGGACAGGGAGCAATCAGCCCCAGCATTTT
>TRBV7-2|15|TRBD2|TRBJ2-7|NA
CASSYSGRSSYEQYF
TGTGCCAGCAGCTATAGCGGGAGAAGCTCCTACGAGCAGTACTTC
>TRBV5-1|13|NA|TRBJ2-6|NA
CASGGSGANVLTF
TGCGCCAGCGGGGGCTCTGGGGCCAACGTCCTGACTTTC
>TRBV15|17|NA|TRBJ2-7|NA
CATSRDPRDWASYEQYF
TGTGCCACCAGCAGAGATCCCCGGGACTGGGCTTCCTACGAGCAGTACTTC
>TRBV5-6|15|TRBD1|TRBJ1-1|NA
CASSRTGFANTEAFF
TGTGCCAGCAGCCGGACAGGGTTTGCGAACACTGAAGCTTTCTTT
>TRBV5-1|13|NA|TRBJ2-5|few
CASSWDFQETQYF
TGCGCCAGCAGCTGGGACTTTCAAGAGACCCAGTACTTC
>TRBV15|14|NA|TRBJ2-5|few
CATSRTRLQETQYF
TGTGCCACCAGCAGGACTAGACTGCAAGAGACCCAGTACTTC
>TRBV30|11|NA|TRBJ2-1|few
CAWNLKNEQFF
TGTGCCTGGAACCTCAAGAATGAGCAGTTCTTC
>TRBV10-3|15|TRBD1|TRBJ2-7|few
CAITAGTGTSYEQYF
TGTGCCATCACCGCTGGGACAGGAACCTCCTACGAGCAGTACTTC
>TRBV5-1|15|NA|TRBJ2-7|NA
CASSFLAATTYEQYF
TGCGCCAGCAGCTTCTTGGCTGCTACCACCTACGAGCAGTACTTC
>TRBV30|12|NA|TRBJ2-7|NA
CAWGRSSYEQYF
TGTGCCTGGGGTAGGAGCTCCTACGAGCAGTACTTC
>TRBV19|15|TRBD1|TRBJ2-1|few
CASSVTGVGYNEQFF
TGTGCCAGTAGCGTAACAGGGGTAGGCTACAATGAGCAGTTCTTC
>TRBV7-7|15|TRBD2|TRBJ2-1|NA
CASVILARAYNEQFF
TGTGCTAGCGTTATACTAGCGAGAGCCTACAATGAGCAGTTCTTC
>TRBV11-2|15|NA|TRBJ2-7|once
CASSRLGTDSYEQYF
TGTGCCAGCAGCCGACTCGGGACTGATTCCTACGAGCAGTACTTC
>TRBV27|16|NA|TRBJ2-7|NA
CASSPLSGISSYEQYF
TGTGCCAGCAGTCCTCTCTCCGGGATAAGCTCCTACGAGCAGTACTTC
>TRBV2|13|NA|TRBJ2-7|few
CASSYDTIYEQYF
TGTGCCAGCAGCTATGACACTATCTACGAGCAGTACTTC
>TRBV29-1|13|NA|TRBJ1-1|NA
CSAPEGPNTEAFF
TGCAGCGCCCCAGAGGGGCCGAACACTGAAGCTTTCTTT
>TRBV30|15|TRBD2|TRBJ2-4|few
CAWSVRGGRENIQYF
TGTGCCTGGAGTGTACGAGGAGGGAGGGAAAACATTCAGTACTTC
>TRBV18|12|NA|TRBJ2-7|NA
CASSHTVYEQYF
TGTGCCAGCTCACATACAGTATACGAGCAGTACTTC
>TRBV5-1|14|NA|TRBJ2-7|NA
CASSYRDGPYEQYF
TGCGCCAGCAGCTACCGGGACGGACCCTACGAGCAGTACTTC
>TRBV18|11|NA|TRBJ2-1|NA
CASSPSDEQFF
TGTGCCAGCTCACCTTCCGATGAGCAGTTCTTC
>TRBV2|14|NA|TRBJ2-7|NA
CAVVWGGSSYEQYF
TGTGCCGTCGTATGGGGCGGAAGCTCCTACGAGCAGTACTTC
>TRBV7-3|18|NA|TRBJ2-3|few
CASSSRGGGSTRTDTQYF
TGTGCCAGCAGCTCCCGTGGGGGAGGCAGTACCCGCACAGATACGCAGTATTTT
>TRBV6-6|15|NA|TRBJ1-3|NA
CASSYTGSSGNTIYF
TGTGCCAGCAGTTACACAGGGAGCTCTGGAAACACCATATATTTT
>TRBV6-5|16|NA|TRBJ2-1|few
CASSYSRRVAYNEQFF
TGTGCCAGCAGTTACTCTCGCAGGGTTGCCTACAATGAGCAGTTCTTC
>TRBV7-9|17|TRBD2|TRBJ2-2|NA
CASSLDSSGENTGELFF
TGTGCCAGCAGCTTAGACTCTAGCGGTGAAAACACCGGGGAGCTGTTTTTT
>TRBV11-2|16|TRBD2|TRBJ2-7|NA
CASSLVGLAAAYEQYF
TGTGCCAGCAGCTTAGTCGGCCTAGCGGCCGCCTACGAGCAGTACTTC
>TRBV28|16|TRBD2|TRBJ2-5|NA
CASRKASGLPVETQYF
TGTGCCAGCAGGAAAGCTAGCGGCCTTCCAGTGGAGACCCAGTACTTC
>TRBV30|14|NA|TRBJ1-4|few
CAWSRRRANEKLFF
TGTGCCTGGAGTAGGCGGCGGGCGAATGAAAAACTGTTTTTT
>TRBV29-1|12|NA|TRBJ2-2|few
CSANRNTGELFF
TGCAGCGCAAACCGGAACACCGGGGAGCTGTTTTTT
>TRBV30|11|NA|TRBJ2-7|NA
CAWSSQGEQYF
TGTGCCTGGAGTAGCCAAGGGGAGCAGTACTTC
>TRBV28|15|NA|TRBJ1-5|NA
CASISMLGSNQPQHF
TGTGCCAGCATCTCTATGCTGGGTAGCAATCAGCCCCAGCATTTT
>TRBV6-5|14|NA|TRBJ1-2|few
CASSPREYFSGYTF
TGTGCCAGCAGCCCCCGAGAGTACTTCAGTGGCTACACCTTC
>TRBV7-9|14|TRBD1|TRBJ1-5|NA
CASSSGQGGQPQHF
TGTGCCAGCAGCTCAGGACAGGGAGGCCAGCCCCAGCATTTT
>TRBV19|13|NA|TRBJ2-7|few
CASSISSSYEQYF
TGTGCCAGTAGTATCTCGAGCTCCTACGAGCAGTACTTC
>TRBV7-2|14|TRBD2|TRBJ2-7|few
CASSLGPAGDEQYF
TGTGCCAGCAGCTTGGGTCCAGCGGGGGACGAGCAGTACTTC